The sequence of this TCR beta chain was determined in a study of T cells in tuberculosis (dated by TCRdb to 2017 to 2018). For context, the study as a whole: To characterize T cells specific for the mycobacterial lipid antigen glucose monomycolate (GMM), the study used CD1B tetramers together with high-throughput TCR immunosequencing. In a South African clinical cohort, IGRA-negative adolescents, IGRA-positive adolescents with latent tuberculosis and adults with active tuberculosis were compared, with 10 to 11 people in each group. PBMC from patients with active tuberculosis were archived either before the start of standard anti-tuberculosis treatment or within 7 days of starting that treatment.

According to the germline V gene, CDR1 reads SGHTS and CDR2 reads YDEGEE. The CDR3 spans 13 residues, from the cysteine through the phenylalanine. The read is trimmed to its CDR3 DNA, 39 bases read in frame from base 1. Relative to germline, V is missing 4 bases and J is missing 4 bases, with 5 bases of the junction outside any gene match. TCR libraries were generated with the immunoSEQ multiplex PCR assay, using TCR-beta and/or TCR-alpha/delta assays for each sample. Amplified TCR libraries were sequenced on the Illumina high-throughput platform. The authors' analysis ran thus. Clustering and dimensionality reduction relied on pairwise TCRdist distances among GMM-specific receptors from T cells that were either sorted ex vivo or expanded in vitro. Each clinical repertoire was scored by mean NN-distance, the average TCRdist to the nearest 10% of tetramer-positive reference sequences. GEM TCR motif frequency was calculated as the fraction of unique TCRs that matched known GEM sequences in V/J usage and CDR3 length. Active tuberculosis was classified by linear discriminant analysis with leave-one-out cross-validation, implemented in scikit-learn. The table was pulled from immuneACCESS by TCRdb, which kept in-frame rearrangements only. Such tables lose some clones; where checked, under half of the loss comes from unresolved V genes, and the rest has no known cause. That table gives V, J and clone size, and the DNA gave D and trimming. Here the sample has around 33,000 clones; approximately 93% occur a single time. Together, the top ten hold about 10% of the sample.

This specimen's time point label, interpreted: new active TB diagnosis, blood taken before or within 7 days of starting treatment. The active tuberculosis patients were newly diagnosed, HIV-seronegative South African adults aged 18 years or older. Active tuberculosis was confirmed by positive sputum smear microscopy and/or positive M. tuberculosis culture. Immunosequencing was performed on unsorted cryopreserved PBMC, with approximately 110,000 T cells per clinical donor covered on average. Note on this clone: What this receptor recognizes is not known. Base-call qualities are not available, and no considerably larger clone is one nucleotide away.

General findings and caveats noted by the study authors: Compared with IGRA-negative controls, TCR-alpha repertoires from active tuberculosis had smaller mean NN-distances to GMM-specific TCRs, which suggests that these TCRs underwent clonal expansion. Clinical samples were selected based on which cryopreserved specimens were available, and the active tuberculosis cases were adults whereas the controls were adolescents. Shorter CDR3-alpha lengths in active tuberculosis patients partly drove the smaller NN-distances, and the TCR-beta difference was not statistically significant. With the diverse GMM-specific repertoire as input, a classifier achieved around 90% accuracy (AUROC 0.7 to 0.95), whereas GEM motif frequencies as input gave approximately 70% accuracy.

The receptor chain draws on TRBV5-8 and TRBJ2-7; TRBD1 aligns with 7 central bases. The source was PBMCs, collected at tuberculosis diagnosis. The sequence was obtained from an adult with tuberculosis. The bases are TGTGCCAGCAGCAGGGGGACAGATTACGAGCAGTACTTC. This yields the protein CASSRGTDYEQYF.